The clone carrying this TCR beta chain was counted only a few times. Its antigen is still unknown. It was with a sample-barcoded 5' primer and a J-beta primer mix that a second PCR of roughly 7 to 11 cycles was run. TCRdb ran MiXCR on the 5' RACE reads and lists one entry per CDR3 protein. The table includes about 570,000 distinct CDR3 sequences, 25% to 30% detected once. This sample is drawn from a study of blood T cells in healthy people across ages. Study results and limitations: The CMV status of each donor remained undetermined, and this could have confounded shifts in expanded clonotypes.

Trimming removed 0 bases from V and 12 bases from J, with 20 bases in between. The CDR3 covers 15 residues. Germline CDR1 MNHEY, CDR2 SVGAGI. This sequence was found in an older woman in good health. Sequenced sample: blood. The J gene is TRBJ1-1, the V gene TRBV6-5; the D is unclear. CDR3 region: CASSYSKRSVSPPFF. In DNA form, the CDR3 reads TGTGCCAGCAGTTACTCAAAGAGGAGTGTCTCTCCTCCTTTCTTT.